A single TCR beta chain is shown here with its context. Its antigen remains unidentified. Naive CD8+ T lymphocytes were specified as CD45RO-CCR7+CD27+CD95-. This specimen belongs to a study of CXCR3-negative and CXCR3-positive naive CD8 T cells. General study findings and limits: Diversity proved comparably high across both naive subsets and much lower in memory CD8+ cells. The study found more hydrophobic TRB CDR3s in CXCR3-positive naive cells than in CXCR3-negative naive cells. TCR strength was inferred from TRB CDR3 properties, while surface CD5 was comparable between naive subsets.

Germline loops: CDR1 SGHVS, CDR2 FQNEAQ. This CDR3 spans 16 amino acids. UMI-labeled TRB cDNA libraries were prepared by 5' RACE. TCRdb reanalyzed the 5' RACE reads, giving one entry per CDR3 protein sequence and no DNA. This repertoire includes 5,000 to 6,000 distinct CDR3 sequences. The chain employs TRBV7-8 and TRBJ2-7; TCRdb gives TRBD1 as the D gene, but with no DNA this cannot be confirmed. The source is a human donor in good health. Some clones in this sample may be carry-over from other donors' samples. Sequencing used naive CXCR3- CD8+ T cells from blood. Subset specified: CD45RO-CCR7+CD27+CD95- naive CD8+ T cells lacking CXCR3 (TNR3-). The CDR3: CASSGDMGVFPHEQYF.